These 6 T cell receptor beta chains were sequenced from one sample in a study of tumor and adjacent non-tumor tissue in lung cancer listed by TCRdb under 2018. RNA was isolated from bulk unsorted tissue, and RNA quality was assessed with a NanoDrop ND-1000 and an Agilent 2100. For the normal lung samples, distant non-tumor tissue was collected more than 3 cm away from the tumor edge. Library method: multiplex PCR. TCRdb records Illumina HiSeq 2500 as the sequencer. Following protocols modified from ARM-PCR, the researchers constructed TCRbeta libraries through three rounds of nested PCR with primers (Table S4). TCRdb trimmed the raw reads at Q25, called clones with MiXCR and kept productive beta chains. Each entry merges the rows of one CDR3 protein and shows their most common DNA and genes. The sample profile shows 100,000 or so distinct CDR3 sequences; about 60% of them were found once. The top ten constitute roughly 19% of the sample.

The material sequenced was distant non-tumor lung tissue. The receptors here all came from a young man with non-small cell lung cancer.

A note on this clonotype: A read error may explain this, as a much larger clone is one base away. The V call is TRBV11-2, the J call TRBJ1-4; tentatively, D is TRBD1 (6 bases). The CDR3 sequence is 16 residues long. Deletions cut 5 bases from V and 5 bases from J, with 18 bases between. Germline loops: CDR1 SGHAT, CDR2 FQNNGV. CDR3 sequence: CASSPPDSGANEKLFF. CDR3 bases: TGTGCCAGCAGCCCCCCCGACTCGGGGGCAAATGAAAAACTGTTTTTT. The full variable domain, in which reference TRBV11-2 and TRBJ1-4 provide the parts outside the CDR3, is EAGVAQSPRYKIIEKRQSVAFWCNPISGHATLYWYQQILGQGPKLLIQFQNNGVVDDSQLPKDRFSAERLKGVDSTLKIQPAKLEDSAVYLCASSPPDSGANEKLFFGSGTQLSVL.

With respect to this clonotype: An end of the junction does not agree with germline; a read error may underlie this. The rearrangement uses TRBV29-1 and TRBJ2-1; D unclear. This CDR3 contains 16 residues. Germline V CDR1 and CDR2: SQVTM, ANQGSEA. CDR3 nucleotides: TGCAACGTTGTGAGATCGGCTCGGAGATCCTACAATGAGCAGTTCTTC. Protein: CNVVRSARRSYNEQFF.

This chain uses TRBV5-1 with TRBJ1-1; D is ambiguous. Deletions cut 0 bases from V and 12 bases from J, with 18 bases between. Looked up from germline, CDR1 is SGHRS and CDR2 is YFSETQ. The CDR3 is 14 residues long. The CDR3 spells CASSLDSLSTEPFF. The CDR3, as DNA: TGCGCCAGCAGCTTGGACAGCTTGAGCACCGAACCTTTCTTT.

This clonotype has more than one count but fewer than ten. A much larger clone sits a single nucleotide away, making a read error possible. The rearrangement joins TRBV4-2 to TRBJ2-3, with 7 bases matching TRBD1. From germline, CDR1 is LGHNA and CDR2 YNFKEQ. The CDR3 is 16 amino acids. Germline trimming cut 1 base from V and 6 bases from J; bases unmatched to any gene: 10. This chain's CDR3 is CASSQGSEGAPDTQYF. The CDR3 nucleotides are TGTGCCAGCAGCCAAGGGAGCGAGGGGGCCCCGGATACGCAGTATTTT.

As concerns this clonotype: The missing conserved phenylalanine or tryptophan at the end of this CDR3 makes a read error likely. It is unclear where the CDR3 begins or ends on the DNA, so no DNA is shown, and the CDR3 is as TCRdb lists it. The V call is TRBV20-1, the J call TRBJ2-7; whether TRBD1, the table's D call, matches the DNA was not checked. The germline V gene encodes CDR1 DFQATT and CDR2 SNEGSKA (reference sequence). The CDR3 length equals 14 residues, ends included. The CDR3 loop reads CSARSSCAGKEQCS.

This clonotype was recorded once. A much larger clone is a single base away; this may be a read error. The CDR3 sequence is CDSSTGTTDTIYF. The CDR3 nucleotides read TGTGACAGCAGCACCGGGACGACGGACACCATATATTTT. The chain employs TRBV5-6 and TRBJ1-3, with D possibly matching TRBD1 (5 bases). The germline V gene has CDR1 SGHDT and CDR2 YYEEEE. The CDR3 covers 13 residues.